These T cell receptor beta chains were read from a single sample in a study of T cells in Graves' hyperthyroidism and ophthalmopathy. TCRdb reanalysed the multiplex PCR reads using MiXCR and keeps one entry per CDR3 protein. Among more than 600,000 distinct CDR3 sequences, about a sixth were seen once, and the ten largest hold around 8.1%. The material sequenced was blood. The receptors here all came from a man aged 18 to 30 with Graves' hyperthyroidism. Each CDR3 is given with its conserved first and last residue. D genes are given only for firm matches. Where a row states a size, it is once, few, many or the class of an expanded clone; other rows omit it.

j_call,clone_size,v_call,d_call,cdr3_aa,cdr3_nt
TRBJ2-5,.,TRBV28,.,CASRPPWGRETQYF,TGTGCCAGCAGACCCCCTTGGGGGCGAGAGACCCAGTACTTC
TRBJ2-5,few,TRBV15,TRBD2,CATSRGAGAGVETQYF,TGTGCCACCAGCAGAGGCGCAGGCGCGGGGGTAGAGACCCAGTACTTC
TRBJ1-1,many,TRBV7-2,TRBD1,CASSPPDRAAFF,TGTGCCAGCAGCCCGCCCGACAGGGCTGCTTTCTTT
TRBJ2-1,few,TRBV29-1,TRBD2,CSGARRLADNEQFF,TGCAGCGGGGCCAGGCGACTAGCGGACAATGAGCAGTTCTTC
TRBJ2-7,few,TRBV6-1,.,CASSPPGRISDEQYF,TGTGCCAGCAGTCCTCCCGGGCGAATTTCTGACGAGCAGTACTTC
TRBJ2-2,many,TRBV10-3,TRBD2,CAISAEAGRDTGELFF,TGTGCCATCAGTGCGGAAGCGGGAAGGGACACCGGGGAGCTGTTTTTT
TRBJ1-5,many,TRBV27,.,CASSLRRRDSNQPQHF,TGTGCCAGCAGTTTACGGCGCAGGGATAGCAATCAGCCCCAGCATTTT
TRBJ1-4,.,TRBV5-1,TRBD1,CASSTGQGFEKLFF,TGCGCCAGCAGCACCGGACAGGGGTTTGAAAAACTGTTTTTT
TRBJ2-3,many,TRBV29-1,TRBD1,CSVLQGRTTDTQYF,TGCAGCGTTTTACAGGGGCGTACTACAGATACGCAGTATTTT
TRBJ2-7,.,TRBV4-1,TRBD1,CASSQGGWIRGQGTYEQYF,TGCGCCAGCAGCCAAGGAGGGTGGATTAGGGGACAGGGGACTTACGAGCAGTACTTC
TRBJ2-7,many,TRBV18,.,CASSPRAGTYEQYF,TGTGCCAGCTCACCGCGGGCAGGGACCTACGAGCAGTACTTC
TRBJ2-1,few,TRBV29-1,TRBD2,CSVGTSGSSYNEQFF,TGCAGCGTAGGTACTAGCGGGAGCTCCTACAATGAGCAGTTCTTC
TRBJ2-5,few,TRBV27,TRBD2,CASSLWGAGGVLETQYF,TGTGCCAGCAGTTTATGGGGGGCGGGGGGGGTCTTGGAGACCCAGTACTTC
TRBJ2-5,.,TRBV29-1,.,CSVGREQETQYF,TGCAGCGTTGGACGAGAACAAGAGACCCAGTACTTC
TRBJ2-7,.,TRBV25-1,TRBD2,CASSNPRRETLDEQYF,TGTGCCAGCAGTAACCCGCGGCGGGAGACCCTCGACGAGCAGTACTTC
TRBJ2-7,once,TRBV27,TRBD2,CASSFREDHEQYF,TGTGCCAGCAGTTTTCGGGAGGACCACGAGCAGTACTTC
TRBJ1-5,.,TRBV7-3,.,CASSPAEAGNQPQHF,TGTGCCAGCAGCCCGGCGGAGGCTGGCAATCAGCCCCAGCATTTT
TRBJ2-5,.,TRBV28,.,CASSRILGQETQYF,TGTGCCAGCAGCCGGATTCTAGGTCAAGAGACCCAGTACTTC
TRBJ1-1,many,TRBV5-1,.,CASSTGTDNTEAFF,TGCGCCAGCAGCACAGGGACGGACAACACTGAAGCTTTCTTT
TRBJ2-1,many,TRBV6-6,TRBD2,CASSYSRAGGPNEQFF,TGTGCCAGCAGTTACTCGAGAGCGGGAGGCCCCAATGAGCAGTTCTTC
TRBJ2-7,few,TRBV29-1,TRBD1,CSVAQGVTYEQYF,TGCAGCGTTGCACAGGGGGTGACGTACGAGCAGTACTTC
TRBJ2-3,many,TRBV30,.,CAWGRDTQYF,TGTGCCTGGGGAAGGGATACGCAGTATTTT
TRBJ2-3,.,TRBV7-9,.,CASTRADPSTDTQYF,TGTGCCAGCACCAGAGCGGACCCTAGCACAGATACGCAGTATTTT
TRBJ2-3,.,TRBV11-2,TRBD2,CASSFPTSGRVTQYF,TGTGCCAGCAGCTTTCCGACTAGCGGGAGGGTTACGCAGTATTTT